Listed here are 28 T cell receptor beta chains from one sample, sequenced in a study of T cells after yellow fever vaccination. A single record per CDR3 protein comes from TCRdb applying MiXCR to the 5' RACE reads. The table lists more than 300,000 distinct CDR3 sequences, approximately 11% of them singletons. This material consisted of CD4+ T cells sorted from PBMCs, taken 45 days after the yellow fever booster vaccination. Receptors originate from a man between 18 and 29 years old who received the YFV17D yellow fever vaccine.

CDR3 bases: TGTGCCAGCAGCCCTAGTAGCGGGGATTGGACCGGGGAGCTGTTTTTT. Encoded protein: CASSPSSGDWTGELFF. This rearrangement joins TRBV7-6 to TRBJ2-2; 8 nucleotides line up with TRBD2. The germline V gene has CDR1 SGHVS and CDR2 FNYEAQ. Losses at the gene ends were 5 bases for V and 5 bases for J; bases not matched to a gene: 10. CDR3 size: 16 residues. Full variable domain (outside the CDR3, taken from reference TRBV7-6 and TRBJ2-2): GAGVSQSPRYKVTKRGQDVALRCDPISGHVSLYWYRQALGQGPEFLTYFNYEAQQDKSGLPNDRFSAERPEGSISTLTIQRTEQRDSAMYRCASSPSSGDWTGELFFGEGSRLTVL.

This clonotype was picked up many times. V gene TRBV24-1 combines with J gene TRBJ2-1; 8 nucleotides match TRBD1. This CDR3 contains 14 residues. V was clipped by 4 bases and J by 8 bases; unmatched bases: 6. CDR1 and CDR2 from the germline V gene are KGHDR and SFDVKD. CDR3 nucleotides: TGTGCCACCAGTGACACCGGACAGGGCCATGAGCAGTTCTTC. Protein: CATSDTGQGHEQFF.

The chain's CDR3 is CASSYSMQLYEQYF. For the CDR3, the DNA is TGTGCCAGCAGTTACTCGATGCAGCTGTACGAGCAGTACTTC. V is TRBV6-5 and J is TRBJ2-7; D ambiguous. Germline V CDR1 and CDR2: MNHEY, SVGAGI. With 0 bases removed from V and 4 bases from J, the gap between germline ends came to 10 bases. The length of the CDR3 is 14 residues.

This chain joins TRBV4-3 and TRBJ2-1; either TRBD1 or TRBD2 may supply D (6 bases each). Trimming removed 3 bases at V and 4 bases at J, with 13 bases between. The germline V gene encodes CDR1 LGHNA and CDR2 YSLEER. The CDR3 extends over 15 amino acids. This CDR3 reads CASSHPGGGYNEQFF. The CDR3 DNA reads TGCGCCAGCAGCCACCCCGGGGGCGGGTACAATGAGCAGTTCTTC.

The sample holds a few counts of this clonotype. The chain carries TRBV7-2 and TRBJ2-2; D not certain. The CDR3 is 14 amino acids. CDR1 and CDR2 (germline): SGHTA, FQGNSA. Trimming stripped 2 bases from V and 6 bases from J, with 10 bases between. CDR3 residues: CASSLSSGSGELFF. The DNA for the CDR3 is TGTGCCAGCAGCTTAAGTAGTGGGTCCGGGGAGCTGTTTTTT.

The V gene is TRBV10-3, the J gene TRBJ1-3; D gene uncertain. V was pared by 8 bases and J by 0 bases, with 17 bases between. Germline loops: CDR1 ENHRY, CDR2 SYGVKD. The CDR3 covers 16 residues. This CDR3 is CAIRAGYGISGNTIYF. The CDR3 DNA is TGTGCCATCCGAGCCGGCTACGGGATCTCTGGAAACACCATATATTTT.

This sequence joins TRBV7-9 and TRBJ2-1; 10 bases are shared with TRBD1. There are 17 residues in the CDR3. The ends lost 5 bases at V and 7 bases at J; junction bases unmatched: 14. Per germline, CDR1 SEHNR and CDR2 FQNEAQ (reference sequence). The CDR3 is CASSPTRGQGVANEQFF. CDR3 coding DNA: TGTGCCAGCAGCCCCACCCGTGGACAGGGGGTGGCGAATGAGCAGTTCTTC.

At least ten counts were recorded for this clonotype. The chain carries TRBV5-1 and TRBJ2-3; TRBD1 agrees at 9 bases. Germline trimming cut 4 bases from V and 3 bases from J; bases unmatched to any gene: 9. Germline V gene data show CDR1 as SGHRS and CDR2 as YFSETQ. The CDR3 runs to 16 residues. The chain's CDR3 is CASSVARDRVTDTQYF. CDR3 DNA: TGCGCCAGCAGCGTTGCCCGGGACAGGGTAACAGATACGCAGTATTTT.

This clonotype was counted between two and nine times. The chain recombines TRBV18 with TRBJ1-5, with 7 bases matching TRBD1. V was clipped by 5 bases and J by 2 bases; unmatched bases: 6. Germline CDR1 KGHSH, CDR2 LQKENI. The CDR3 has 15 amino acids. This chain's CDR3 is CASSSNRGRNQPQHF. CDR3 nucleotide sequence: TGTGCCAGCTCATCAAACAGGGGTCGCAATCAGCCCCAGCATTTT.

This clonotype was counted ten times or more. In DNA, the CDR3 is TGTGCCAGCAGTTCCTGGACAGCCTATGAAAAACTGTTTTTT. Amino acid sequence: CASSSWTAYEKLFF. V gene TRBV12-3 or TRBV12-4 combines with J gene TRBJ1-4, with D perhaps matching TRBD1 (6 bases). V lost 4 bases and J 6 bases, leaving 12 bases between the germline ends. The CDR3 totals 14 residues.

This chain connects TRBV6-1 to TRBJ2-5; possibly TRBD1 for D (5 bases). CDR3 length: 13 amino acids. CDR1 is MNHNS, CDR2 SASEGT, per germline. V was trimmed by 7 bases and J by 3 bases, leaving 12 bases between them. CDR3 region: CASIRQYEETQYF. DNA of the CDR3: TGTGCCAGCATCCGACAGTACGAAGAGACCCAGTACTTC.

The table lists this clonotype with a few counts. This chain joins TRBV7-8 and TRBJ2-2; possible D gene TRBD1, 7 bases. Trimming removed 3 bases at V and 3 bases at J, with 11 bases between. The CDR3 has 15 amino acids. Germline CDR1 SGHVS, CDR2 FQNEAQ. This CDR3 is CASSFAGQYTGELFF. CDR3 sequence (DNA): TGTGCCAGCAGCTTTGCGGGACAGTACACCGGGGAGCTGTTTTTT.

This clonotype appeared a few times. The V call is TRBV5-1, the J call TRBJ2-1; TRBD2 might be the D (5 bases). The ends were cut back, 7 bases at V and 0 bases at J, with 17 bases in the middle. CDR3 length equals 16 residues. CDR1 SGHRS and CDR2 YFSETQ come from the germline V gene. CDR3 nucleotides: TGCGCCAGCCTGGCCGGGAACAGAGACTCCTACAATGAGCAGTTCTTC. As protein: CASLAGNRDSYNEQFF.

This clonotype was found a few times. The chain combines TRBV28 with TRBJ2-2; maybe TRBD2 (6 bases). The CDR3 is 15 residues long. Trimming took 6 bases from V and 1 from J, leaving 12 bases between them. CDR1 and CDR2 (germline): MDHEN, SYDVKM. DNA of the CDR3: TGTGCCAGCAGGGGGGGAAGCGGGAACACCGGGGAGCTGTTTTTT. Translation gives CASRGGSGNTGELFF.

This clonotype has more than one count but fewer than ten. This chain connects TRBV20-1 to TRBJ1-6; D is perhaps TRBD1 (6 bases). Germline CDR1 reads DFQATT; CDR2 reads SNEGSKA (reference sequence). The CDR3 is 15 residues long. V lost 1 base and J 9 bases, leaving 16 bases between the germline ends. For the CDR3, the DNA is TGCAGTGCTAGAGTGCGGCCGGGGGGCTTTTCACCCCTCCACTTT. It specifies CSARVRPGGFSPLHF.

This chain uses TRBV7-2 with TRBJ1-1; the D is unclear. CDR3 length: 15 amino acids. Germline CDR1 and CDR2: SGHTA and FQGNSA. Trimming took 6 bases from V and 0 from J, leaving 14 bases between them. The DNA for the CDR3 is TGTGCCAGCAGTGGCTCGGGAGGGCTGAACACTGAAGCTTTCTTT. The encoded protein is CASSGSGGLNTEAFF. The full variable domain, with the rest looked up from reference TRBV7-2 and TRBJ1-1, is GAGVSQSPSNKVTEKGKDVELRCDPISGHTALYWYRQSLGQGLEFLIYFQGNSAPDKSGLPSDRFSAERTGGSVSTLTIQRTQQEDSAVYLCASSGSGGLNTEAFFGQGTRLTVV.

This clonotype was observed many times. The chain combines TRBV18 with TRBJ1-2; 9 positions match TRBD1. The CDR3 runs to 15 residues. Unmatched junction bases numbered 7, after V lost 3 bases and J lost 5 bases. Germline CDR1 and CDR2: KGHSH and LQKENI. DNA of the CDR3: TGTGCCAGCTCACCGGGACAGGGTTTCCCATATGGCTACACCTTC. Encoded protein: CASSPGQGFPYGYTF.

This clonotype has a count of ten or more. The chain uses TRBV24-1 and TRBJ2-5; TRBD1 is a possible D gene (5 bases). Germline lookup yields CDR1 KGHDR and CDR2 SFDVKD. The CDR3 totals 13 residues. The ends were cut back, 11 bases at V and 2 bases at J, with 14 bases in the middle. The CDR3 DNA sequence: TGTGCCAGCAAGGGGTCGGTACAAGAGACCCAGTACTTC. It translates to CASKGSVQETQYF.

This clonotype was seen more than once but under ten times. The V call is TRBV5-1, the J call TRBJ2-2, with D perhaps matching TRBD2 (5 bases). The CDR3 loop spans 14 amino acids. CDR1 and CDR2 (germline): SGHRS, YFSETQ. The V end was cut by 5 bases, the J end by 1 base, with 9 bases between. The CDR3 region has the DNA TGCGCCAGCAGAGCACTAGAGAACACCGGGGAGCTGTTTTTT. It yields the protein CASRALENTGELFF.

This clonotype was counted only a few times. This chain connects TRBV7-2 to TRBJ2-7; D possibly corresponds to TRBD1 (6 bases). The CDR3 sequence is 15 residues long. Per the germline V gene, CDR1 is SGHTA and CDR2 is FQGNSA. Trimming left V 5 bases short and J 0 bases short, with 14 bases between. The CDR3 region is CASSATTGNSYEQYF. The CDR3 region has the DNA TGTGCCAGCAGCGCCACGACAGGAAACTCCTACGAGCAGTACTTC.

V is TRBV5-1 and J is TRBJ2-2; no firm D call. V lost 0 bases to trimming and J lost 7 bases, with 7 bases between them. Germline-derived CDR1 and CDR2 are SGHRS and YFSETQ. The length of the CDR3 is 13 residues. CDR3 sequence: CASSLVVSGELFF. In DNA, the CDR3 is TGCGCCAGCAGCTTGGTGGTCAGCGGGGAGCTGTTTTTT.

The rearrangement links TRBV5-1 to TRBJ2-1; 8 bases are shared with TRBD2. The J segment lost 0 bases and the V segment lost 4 bases, leaving 9 bases of the junction unmatched. CDR1 is SGHRS, CDR2 YFSETQ, per germline. CDR3 length: 17 residues. This CDR3 is CASSPFGAGDSYNEQFF. Written as DNA, the CDR3 is TGCGCCAGCAGCCCCTTCGGAGCGGGGGACTCCTACAATGAGCAGTTCTTC.

This clonotype was seen repeatedly, ten times or more. The chain couples TRBV18 to TRBJ2-7; 7 bases agree with TRBD2. V lost 7 bases and J lost 3; bases outside the gene matches: 9. The CDR3 is made up of 14 amino acids. The germline V gene encodes CDR1 KGHSH and CDR2 LQKENI. The CDR3 protein is CASFVGGGFYEQYF. The CDR3 DNA is TGTGCCAGCTTCGTAGGCGGGGGATTCTACGAGCAGTACTTC.

This clonotype was observed at least ten times. The chain joins TRBV24-1 to TRBJ2-5, with no clear D. The length of the CDR3 is 13 residues. Trimming stripped 4 bases from V and 0 bases from J, with 5 bases between. CDR1 is KGHDR and CDR2 is SFDVKD in the germline V gene. CDR3 nucleotides: TGTGCCACCAGTGACCCAAACCAAGAGACCCAGTACTTC. Translated: CATSDPNQETQYF.

The V gene is TRBV6-2 or TRBV6-3, the J gene TRBJ2-5; no clear D. Trimming stripped 7 bases from V and 2 bases from J, with 8 bases between. Germline V gene lookup returns CDR1 MNHEY and CDR2 SVGEGT. This CDR3 region has 12 residues. The CDR3 region is CASKQEQETQYF. CDR3 DNA sequence: TGTGCCAGCAAACAAGAGCAAGAGACCCAGTACTTC.

This clonotype appeared a few times. This chain joins TRBV5-4 and TRBJ2-1; 8 bases match TRBD2. The CDR3 covers 15 residues. Germline CDR1 is SGHNT and CDR2 is YYREEE (reference sequence). J lost 5 bases, V lost 0 bases, and 4 bases had no gene match. The CDR3 protein is CASSLAGGPHNEQFF. The CDR3 coding sequence is TGTGCCAGCAGCTTGGCGGGGGGGCCCCACAATGAGCAGTTCTTC.

The chain couples TRBV7-2 to TRBJ2-3; no reliable D call. Germline V gene lookup returns CDR1 SGHTA and CDR2 FQGNSA. V lost 4 bases and J 0 bases, leaving 8 bases between the germline ends. This CDR3 has 14 residues. The CDR3 DNA sequence: TGTGCCAGCAGCTCTAAGTCCAGCACAGATACGCAGTATTTT. Residues: CASSSKSSTDTQYF.

This chain links TRBV7-9 with TRBJ1-2; a weak D match, TRBD1 (6 bases). With 5 bases removed from V and 8 bases from J, the gap between germline ends came to 15 bases. Germline lookup yields CDR1 SEHNR and CDR2 FQNEAQ (reference sequence). CDR3 length: 13 amino acids. This CDR3 reads CASSPMGGRGYTF. The CDR3 bases are TGTGCCAGCAGCCCGATGGGGGGCAGGGGCTACACCTTC.